What follows are 8 T cell receptor beta chains derived from one specimen sequenced in a study of T cell responses to AZD1222 COVID-19 vaccine. Clones were sequenced by immunoSEQ multiplex PCR, and TCRdb holds only the in-frame ones, with some missing. This table has about 160,000 clones, over 75% appearing once. The sample in question was peripheral blood, obtained 28 days after the second AZD1222 dose. The receptor set was obtained from an adult who received the AZD1222 COVID-19 vaccine.

This clone appeared once. V is TRBV4-2 and J is TRBJ2-1; 14 bases line up with TRBD2. There are 17 residues in the CDR3. Germline loops: CDR1 LGHNA, CDR2 YNFKEQ. J lost 3 bases, V lost 5 bases, and 6 bases had no gene match. The CDR3 is CASSNGLAGGDYNEQFF. DNA of the CDR3: TGTGCCAGCAGCAATGGACTAGCGGGGGGAGACTACAATGAGCAGTTCTTC.

This chain joins TRBV30 and TRBJ1-1; no firm D call. The CDR3 totals 12 residues. V gave up 4 bases and J gave up 1 base, with 7 bases separating them. Germline V gene sequence: CDR1 GTSNPN, CDR2 SVGIG (reference sequence). The DNA for the CDR3 is TGTGCCTGGAATAGGTGGAACACTGAAGCTTTCTTT. It yields the protein CAWNRWNTEAFF.

The chain links TRBV18 to TRBJ1-6; D is unresolved. CDR3 length equals 18 residues. V was clipped by 2 bases and J by 0 bases, with 14 bases between them. Germline CDR1 is KGHSH and CDR2 is LQKENI. CDR3 sequence: CASSPALLGSSYNSPLHF. The CDR3 coding sequence is TGTGCCAGCTCACCAGCACTACTAGGCAGCTCCTATAATTCACCCCTCCACTTT.

This rearrangement joins TRBV7-9 to TRBJ1-2, with D uncertain. The CDR3 sequence is 13 residues long. V lost 3 bases and J lost 2, with 7 bases in between. The germline V gene has CDR1 SEHNR and CDR2 FQNEAQ (reference sequence). For the CDR3, the DNA is TGTGCCAGCAGCTTCGGGCAGAACTATGGCTACACCTTC. Translation gives CASSFGQNYGYTF. Full variable domain (missing parts from reference TRBV7-9 and TRBJ1-2): DTGVSQNPRHKITKRGQNVTFRCDPISEHNRLYWYRQTLGQGPEFLTYFQNEAQLEKSRLLSDRFSAERPKGSFSTLEIQRTEQGDSAMYLCASSFGQNYGYTFGSGTRLTVV.

The V gene is TRBV29-1, the J gene TRBJ2-1, with 10 bases fitting TRBD1. CDR3 length: 14 amino acids. The V and J ends lost 3 bases and 3 bases, in that order; junction bases with no gene match: 2. Germline lookup yields CDR1 SQVTM and CDR2 ANQGSEA. CDR3 amino acids: CSVEWTGGYNEQFF. The CDR3 DNA sequence: TGCAGCGTTGAGTGGACAGGGGGCTACAATGAGCAGTTCTTC.

As concerns this clone: A read error may produce the germline difference seen at one junction end. The CDR3 DNA reads TGTGCCAGCACCCTAGAAAAGCAGGGTGGCCTTTTGGCCTTC. As protein: CASTLEKQGGLLAF. The chain links TRBV28 to TRBJ1-2; a possible D gene is TRBD1 (5 bases). The CDR3 contains 14 residues. Germline CDR1 MDHEN, CDR2 SYDVKM.

The chain uses TRBV29-1 and TRBJ1-1, with 8 bases matching TRBD1. V trimming: 5 bases; J trimming: 5 bases; junction bases outside the gene matches: 1. Looked up from germline, CDR1 is SQVTM and CDR2 is ANQGSEA. CDR3 size: 11 residues. CDR3 sequence reads: CSVRQGTEAFF. The CDR3 nucleotides are TGCAGCGTTAGACAGGGGACTGAAGCTTTCTTT.

This chain links TRBV6-5 with TRBJ2-7, with 11 bases fitting TRBD2. Germline CDR1 reads MNHEY; CDR2 reads SVGAGI. This CDR3 is 15 amino acids long. The trim removed 6 bases at V and 1 base at J, leaving 5 bases unmatched. CDR3: CASSRRLAGSYEQYF. The CDR3, as DNA: TGTGCCAGCAGCCGAAGACTAGCGGGGTCCTACGAGCAGTACTTC.